Listed below are T cell receptor beta chains from one sample, sequenced in a study of PD-1 blockade in classical Hodgkin lymphoma. TCRdb keeps only in-frame clones here, not all; method: immunoSEQ multiplex PCR. The sample records about 50,000 clones, around 89% being singletons. The starting material was peripheral blood mononuclear cells (PBMCs), obtained before the fourth cycle of nivolumab. The origin of the receptors is a human donor with classical Hodgkin lymphoma. CDR3s include the opening cysteine and the closing phenylalanine or tryptophan. Fields, in order: D gene, V gene, clone size, J gene, CDR3 protein, CDR3 DNA. A D gene is named only where the DNA matches it firmly. Part of the rows lack a size; the others show once, few, many or a class for expanded clones.

TRBD2	TRBV11-3	.	TRBJ2-7	CASSRGGYEQYF	TGTGCCAGCAGCCGGGGGGGCTACGAGCAGTACTTC
.	TRBV12-1	once	TRBJ1-5	CASSFRPIIGHSNQPQHF	TGTGCCAGCAGCTTCCGACCAATAATTGGCCATAGCAATCAGCCCCAGCATTTT
TRBD2	TRBV28	.	TRBJ2-1	CASIETSGRAYYNEQFF	TGTGCCAGCATTGAGACTAGCGGGAGGGCCTACTACAATGAGCAGTTCTTC
.	TRBV5-6	.	TRBJ1-3	CASTHRGPASGNTIYF	TGTGCCAGCACTCATCGAGGTCCGGCCTCTGGAAACACCATATATTTT
TRBD2	TRBV28	.	TRBJ2-2	CASSLGGRAGELFF	TGTGCCAGCAGTTTAGGCGGGAGGGCCGGGGAGCTGTTTTTT
.	TRBV27	.	TRBJ2-6	CASSFSGANVLTF	TGTGCCAGCAGTTTCTCTGGGGCCAACGTCCTGACTTTC
.	TRBV11-3	.	TRBJ1-2	CASSLGPGAGYTF	TGTGCCAGCAGCTTAGGGCCAGGGGCGGGCTACACCTTC
TRBD1	TRBV9	.	TRBJ1-1	CASSVGQGATMNTEAFF	TGTGCCAGCAGCGTAGGGCAGGGGGCGACCATGAACACTGAAGCTTTCTTT
TRBD1	TRBV6-9	few	TRBJ1-5	CASGSDRTQPQHF	TGTGCCAGCGGGTCGGACAGGACTCAGCCCCAGCATTTT
.	TRBV6-4	.	TRBJ1-1	CASRKKGLLNTEAFF	TGTGCCAGCAGGAAAAAAGGGTTGCTAAACACTGAAGCTTTCTTT
TRBD2	TRBV28	.	TRBJ2-4	CASISMTSGHNIQYF	TGTGCCAGCATTTCGATGACTAGCGGGCATAACATTCAGTACTTC
TRBD1	TRBV19	.	TRBJ1-4	CASSIDGTGGIFEKLFF	TGTGCCAGTAGTATAGACGGGACAGGGGGGATATTTGAAAAACTGTTTTTT
.	TRBV11-3	.	TRBJ2-3	CASSPSLAGTDTQYF	TGTGCCAGCAGCCCCTCGCTAGCCGGCACAGATACGCAGTATTTT
TRBD2	TRBV5-1	.	TRBJ2-3	CASSLGTSGNTHTDTQYF	TGCGCCAGCAGCTTGGGGACTAGCGGGAATACCCACACAGATACGCAGTATTTT
TRBD2	TRBV7-7	.	TRBJ2-5	CASSSLAGGYQETQYF	TGTGCTAGCAGCTCTTTAGCGGGGGGGTACCAAGAGACCCAGTACTTC
TRBD1	TRBV28	few	TRBJ1-5	CASSLRRTGLNNQPQHF	TGTGCCAGCAGTCTACGCCGGACAGGGTTAAACAATCAGCCCCAGCATTTT